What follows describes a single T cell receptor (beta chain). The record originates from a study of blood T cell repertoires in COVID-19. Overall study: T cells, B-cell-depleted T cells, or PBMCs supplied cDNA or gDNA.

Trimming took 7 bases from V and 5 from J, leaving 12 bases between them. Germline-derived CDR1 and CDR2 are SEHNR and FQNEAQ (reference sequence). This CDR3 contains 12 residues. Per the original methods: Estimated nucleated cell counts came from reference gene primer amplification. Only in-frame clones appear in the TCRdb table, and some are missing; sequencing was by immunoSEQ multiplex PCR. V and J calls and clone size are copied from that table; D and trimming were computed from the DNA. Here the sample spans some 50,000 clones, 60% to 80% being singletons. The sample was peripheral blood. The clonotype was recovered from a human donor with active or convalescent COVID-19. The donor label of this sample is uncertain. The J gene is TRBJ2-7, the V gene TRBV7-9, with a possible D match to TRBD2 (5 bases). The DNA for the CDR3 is TGTGCCAGCACCCCGGGGAACCACGAGCAGTACTTC. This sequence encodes CASTPGNHEQYF.